This TCR beta chain stems from a study of blood T cell repertoires in COVID-19. Turning to the study itself: Italy, Spain and the United States were the sources of the convalescent and acute COVID-19 samples.

As handled by the study authors: Nucleated cell counts were estimated from reference gene primer amplification. Sequencing was performed with immunoSEQ multiplex PCR; in TCRdb, only in-frame clones are kept and a portion is missing. V and J calls plus clone size are reproduced from that table; the DNA served to infer D and trimming. Of approximately 51,000 clones in the sample, over 75% are singletons; the top ten hold 6% to 7%. The CDR3 has 13 residues. Germline CDR1 LNHNV, CDR2 YYDKDF (reference sequence). Trimming took 1 base from V and 9 from J, leaving 9 bases between them. The chain has TRBV15 and TRBJ1-4, with D uncertain. Sequences were obtained from peripheral blood. The origin of this receptor is a man between 50 and 59 years old with active COVID-19. CDR3 loop: CATSRAVSKKLFF. For the CDR3, the DNA is TGTGCCACCAGCAGAGCGGTTTCGAAAAAACTGTTTTTT.